The 21 T cell receptor beta chains given below trace back to one sample, sequenced in a study of T cells after yellow fever vaccination (dated by TCRdb to about 2019). The library came from 5' RACE. Sequenced on an Illumina HiSeq 2500. TCRdb redid the processing of the public reads, applying fastp at Q25 and MiXCR, and retained in-frame beta chains. Each entry is one CDR3 protein sequence, shown with its most common DNA and genes. The sample has approximately 150,000 distinct CDR3 sequences on record, about 6% of them singletons. Jointly, the top ten make up just under 3% of the sample. Sample treatment or condition, as interpreted from the label and publication: live attenuated yellow fever vaccine strain. The specimen was CD4+ T cells sorted from PBMCs, collected on the day of the first yellow fever vaccination. The receptor source for this set is a man younger than 35 who received the YFV17D yellow fever vaccine.

J is TRBJ2-1 and V is TRBV11-2, with 9 bases identical to TRBD2. With V trimmed by 5 bases and J by 3 bases, 8 bases remained unmatched. The CDR3 has 16 amino acids. Germline values: CDR1 SGHAT, CDR2 FQNNGV. This CDR3 reads CASSLRLAGNYNEQFF. Written as DNA, the CDR3 is TGTGCCAGCAGCCTCCGCCTAGCGGGGAACTACAATGAGCAGTTCTTC.

The table lists this clonotype with many counts. V gene TRBV12-3 or TRBV12-4 combines with J gene TRBJ2-1, with D perhaps matching TRBD2 (6 bases). Trimming stripped 3 bases from V and 6 bases from J, with 12 bases between. This CDR3 is 14 amino acids long. CDR3 in DNA: TGTGCCAGCAGTTTTTGGACTACAAGCAATGAGCAGTTCTTC. This codes for CASSFWTTSNEQFF.

V gene TRBV6-6 combines with J gene TRBJ1-2, with D unresolved. Germline V gene lookup returns CDR1 MNHNY and CDR2 SVGAGI (reference sequence). The germline V and J ends were trimmed by 2 bases and 12 bases, with 16 bases remaining between them. The CDR3 contains 13 residues. The DNA for the CDR3 is TGTGCCAGCAGTTACCCGGGCGGCGGAGGCCACACCTTC. It is translated as CASSYPGGGGHTF.

The chain carries TRBV5-1 and TRBJ2-5; D ambiguous. The V end was cut by 0 bases, the J end by 5 bases, with 11 bases between. Germline V gives CDR1 SGHRS, CDR2 YFSETQ. This CDR3 comprises 14 residues. The CDR3 coding sequence is TGCGCCAGCAGCTTGGGGCCTCAAGGGGAGACCCAGTACTTC. It is translated as CASSLGPQGETQYF.

In its sample, this clonotype was seen many times. The rearrangement joins TRBV7-2 to TRBJ1-3; 9 bases map to TRBD1. The CDR3 is made up of 14 amino acids. Germline lookup yields CDR1 SGHTA and CDR2 FQGNSA. V lost 5 bases and J lost 7; bases outside the gene matches: 6. This chain's CDR3 is CASSPGTGWNTIYF. The DNA of the CDR3 is TGTGCCAGCAGCCCCGGGACAGGGTGGAACACCATATATTTT. Full variable domain (remainder filled in from reference TRBV7-2 and TRBJ1-3): GAGVSQSPSNKVTEKGKDVELRCDPISGHTALYWYRQSLGQGLEFLIYFQGNSAPDKSGLPSDRFSAERTGGSVSTLTIQRTQQEDSAVYLCASSPGTGWNTIYFGEGSWLTVV.

This clonotype was counted many times. This sequence joins TRBV7-8 and TRBJ2-7; D is unresolved. Germline V gives CDR1 SGHVS, CDR2 FQNEAQ. Between the trimmed V and J ends, which lost 2 bases and 3 bases, there was a span of 8 bases. The CDR3 runs to 13 residues. In DNA, the CDR3 is TGTGCCAGCAGCTTACTAGTGAACTACGAGCAGTACTTC. As protein: CASSLLVNYEQYF.

This clonotype has at least ten counts. The gene calls are TRBV7-9 and TRBJ2-2; 9 bases are shared with TRBD2. The CDR3 has 17 amino acids. In germline, CDR1 is SEHNR, CDR2 FQNEAQ (reference sequence). After removal of 4 bases from V and 5 bases from J, the junction contained 11 bases not matched to a gene. The chain's CDR3 is CASSSTSGPLITGELFF. In DNA form, the CDR3 reads TGTGCCAGCAGCTCGACTAGCGGTCCCCTTATAACCGGGGAGCTGTTTTTT.

This clonotype was found a few times. This sequence joins TRBV27 and TRBJ2-2; TRBD2 aligns across 8 bases. V was clipped by 8 bases and J by 0 bases; unmatched bases: 2. This CDR3 is 14 amino acids long. Germline V gene sequence: CDR1 MNHEY, CDR2 SMNVEV (reference sequence). CDR3 amino acids: CASCSGANTGELFF. The CDR3 DNA reads as TGTGCCAGCTGTAGCGGGGCGAACACCGGGGAGCTGTTTTTT.

This clonotype has a count of ten or more. This chain joins TRBV5-1 and TRBJ2-5; D unclear. Trimming stripped 4 bases from V and 3 bases from J, with 19 bases between. Germline V gene sequence: CDR1 SGHRS, CDR2 YFSETQ. The CDR3 loop spans 16 amino acids. Written as DNA, the CDR3 is TGCGCCAGCAGCCTTCGGACGGATTCTCTTGAAGAGACCCAGTACTTC. Its translation is CASSLRTDSLEETQYF. The full variable domain, in which reference TRBV5-1 and TRBJ2-5 provide the parts outside the CDR3, is KAGVTQTPRYLIKTRGQQVTLSCSPISGHRSVSWYQQTPGQGLQFLFEYFSETQRNKGNFPGRFSGRQFSNSRSEMNVSTLELGDSALYLCASSLRTDSLEETQYFGPGTRLLVL.

Ten or more counts support this clonotype. The chain couples TRBV7-9 to TRBJ1-1; a weak D match, TRBD1 (6 bases). CDR3 length: 11 amino acids. V gave up 6 bases and J gave up 8 bases, with 10 bases separating them. Germline V gene sequence: CDR1 SEHNR, CDR2 FQNEAQ (reference sequence). The CDR3 nucleotides read TGTGCCAGCAGTCTAGGGGGGGAAGCTTTCTTT. Translating gives CASSLGGEAFF. Filled out from reference TRBV7-9 and TRBJ1-1, the complete variable domain reads DTGVSQNPRHKITKRGQNVTFRCDPISEHNRLYWYRQTLGQGPEFLTYFQNEAQLEKSRLLSDRFSAERPKGSFSTLEIQRTEQGDSAMYLCASSLGGEAFFGQGTRLTVV.

By share of the sample, this clonotype is hyperexpanded (1% or more). The V and J genes are TRBV12-3 or TRBV12-4 and TRBJ2-3, with D possibly being TRBD2 (6 bases). Trimming removed 3 bases at V and 6 bases at J, with 13 bases between. CDR3 length equals 14 residues. CDR3 DNA sequence: TGTGCCAGCAGTTTGGGCGGGGTAGGGGATACGCAGTATTTT. Residues: CASSLGGVGDTQYF.

This clonotype was counted many times. The chain has TRBV7-2 and TRBJ1-1, with D perhaps matching TRBD1 (6 bases). The V gene's germline CDR1 is SGHTA and CDR2 FQGNSA. The ends were cut back, 4 bases at V and 7 bases at J, with 10 bases in the middle. CDR3 size: 12 residues. The CDR3, as DNA: TGTGCCAGCAGCTCTACAGGGAATGAAGCTTTCTTT. Its protein is CASSSTGNEAFF.

V is TRBV5-6 and J is TRBJ2-6; D is tentatively TRBD1 or TRBD2 (5 bases each). Looked up from germline, CDR1 is SGHDT and CDR2 is YYEEEE. Trimming pared 4 bases from V and 8 bases from J, leaving 16 bases between. The CDR3 loop spans 15 amino acids. As DNA, the CDR3 is TGTGCCAGCAGCCTCGGGACGCTCGGCTCCAACGTCCTGACTTTC. Its protein is CASSLGTLGSNVLTF.

This clonotype was seen repeatedly, ten times or more. The chain uses TRBV7-2 and TRBJ2-3, with TRBD2 matching 9 bases. The CDR3 is 16 amino acids. V shed 5 bases and J 5 bases; nucleotides not matched to a gene: 11. Germline values: CDR1 SGHTA, CDR2 FQGNSA. The CDR3 DNA is TGTGCCAGCAGCCCCACGGCGGGGGGGCCGGTAGATACGCAGTATTTT. This translates into CASSPTAGGPVDTQYF. Using reference TRBV7-2 and TRBJ2-3 for the parts outside the CDR3, the full variable domain is GAGVSQSPSNKVTEKGKDVELRCDPISGHTALYWYRQSLGQGLEFLIYFQGNSAPDKSGLPSDRFSAERTGGSVSTLTIQRTQQEDSAVYLCASSPTAGGPVDTQYFGPGTRLTVL.

This clonotype was detected ten times or more. The gene calls are TRBV6-5 and TRBJ1-2; no reliable D call. V was pared by 0 bases and J by 0 bases, with 11 bases between. The germline gives CDR1 MNHEY, CDR2 SVGAGI. The length of the CDR3 is 16 residues. As DNA, the CDR3 is TGTGCCAGCAGTTACTCTGGTTTCGATTCTAACTATGGCTACACCTTC. Translation gives CASSYSGFDSNYGYTF.

This clonotype showed up many times. The J gene is TRBJ2-5, the V gene TRBV4-1; no clear D. CDR3 size: 14 residues. V was cut by 0 bases and J by 5 bases, with 10 bases left in between. CDR1 and CDR2 (germline): MGHRA, YSYEKL. The CDR3 loop reads CASSQDNWQETQYF. CDR3 sequence (DNA): TGCGCCAGCAGCCAAGATAACTGGCAGGAGACCCAGTACTTC.

The J gene is TRBJ1-4, the V gene TRBV7-9, with D unresolved. Germline V gene sequence: CDR1 SEHNR, CDR2 FQNEAQ (reference sequence). The CDR3 extends over 15 amino acids. Between the trimmed V and J ends, which lost 3 bases and 0 bases, there was a span of 8 bases. The CDR3 sequence is CASSFTGATNEKLFF. As DNA, the CDR3 is TGTGCCAGCAGCTTTACCGGGGCAACTAATGAAAAACTGTTTTTT.

For the CDR3, the DNA is TGTGCCAGCAGTCTGGGCCTATGGACCGGGGAGCTGTTTTTT. Amino acids: CASSLGLWTGELFF. The V call is TRBV7-3, the J call TRBJ2-2, with no clear D. CDR3 length equals 14 residues. V was trimmed by 6 bases and J by 5 bases, leaving 13 bases between them. The V gene's germline CDR1 is SGHTA and CDR2 FQGTGA.

At least ten counts were recorded for this clonotype. This chain joins TRBV6-5 and TRBJ1-1, with a possible D match to TRBD1 (6 bases). Trimming removed 4 bases from V and 5 bases from J, with 11 bases in between. The CDR3 is 13 residues long. The germline V gene encodes CDR1 MNHEY and CDR2 SVGAGI. The CDR3 loop reads CASSLGGGTEAFF. The CDR3, as DNA: TGTGCCAGCAGTTTAGGGGGAGGGACTGAAGCTTTCTTT.

Details on this clonotype: A much bigger clone sits one base away, suggesting this may be a read error. The J gene is TRBJ1-5, the V gene TRBV7-2, with unresolved D. This CDR3 region has 15 residues. Germline-derived CDR1 and CDR2 are SGHTA and FQGNSA. CDR3 protein: CASSLDGVGKQPQHF. CDR3 nucleotides: TGTGCCAGCAGCTTAGACGGGGTTGGCAAACAGCCCCAGCATTTT.

The V and J genes are TRBV18 and TRBJ2-7, with D perhaps matching TRBD1 or TRBD2 (6 bases each). The germline gives CDR1 KGHSH, CDR2 LQKENI. V lost 6 bases to trimming and J lost 9 bases, with 15 bases between them. The CDR3 sequence is 12 residues long. The CDR3 reads CASSAEGVMQYF. DNA for the CDR3: TGTGCCAGCTCCGCGGAGGGGGTGATGCAGTACTTC.